The present TCR beta chain was sequenced within a study of blood T cell repertoires in COVID-19. Overall study context: Whether acute or convalescent, the COVID-19 samples came from the United States, Italy and Spain.

This clone turned up a few times. The method was immunoSEQ multiplex PCR; TCRdb's version includes in-frame clones alone and lacks a portion of them. The table shows more than 60,000 clones, with about 93% occurring only once. This TCR came from a human donor in a cohort sampled during active COVID-19. The sample taken for sequencing was peripheral blood.

CDR3 DNA: TGTGCCACCAGTCTGAACAGGGAAGTCTTCTCCAATGAGCAGTTCTTC. Translated, it gives CATSLNREVFSNEQFF. The genes are TRBV15 and TRBJ2-1, with D possibly being TRBD1 (6 bases). Germline CDR1 is LNHNV and CDR2 is YYDKDF (reference sequence). There are 16 residues in the CDR3. With 6 bases removed from V and 6 bases from J, the gap between germline ends came to 21 bases.